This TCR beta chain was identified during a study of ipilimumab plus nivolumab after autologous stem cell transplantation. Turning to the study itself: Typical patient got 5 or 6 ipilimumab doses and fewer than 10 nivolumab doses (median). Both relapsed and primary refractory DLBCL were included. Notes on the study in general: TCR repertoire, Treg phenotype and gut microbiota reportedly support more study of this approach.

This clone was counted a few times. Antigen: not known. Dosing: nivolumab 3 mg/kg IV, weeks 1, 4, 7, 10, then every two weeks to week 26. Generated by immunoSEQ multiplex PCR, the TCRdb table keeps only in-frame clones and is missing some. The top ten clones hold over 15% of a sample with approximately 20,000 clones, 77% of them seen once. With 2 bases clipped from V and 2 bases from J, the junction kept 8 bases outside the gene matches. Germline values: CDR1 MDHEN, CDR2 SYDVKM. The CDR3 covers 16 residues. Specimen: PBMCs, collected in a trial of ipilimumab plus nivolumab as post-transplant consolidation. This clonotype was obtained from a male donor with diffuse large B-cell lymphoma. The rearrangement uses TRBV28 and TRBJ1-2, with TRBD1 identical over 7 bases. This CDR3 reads CASSLTGVRRNYGYTF. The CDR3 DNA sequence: TGTGCCAGCAGTTTAACAGGGGTCCGGCGGAACTATGGCTACACCTTC.